Shown below are 26 T cell receptor beta chains from a single sample sequenced in a study of blood T cell repertoires in COVID-19. The table came from immunoSEQ multiplex PCR; TCRdb's copy has only in-frame clones and leaves some out. Of about 270,000 clones listed, roughly 89% were seen once; the top ten hold roughly 1.9%. The sequenced sample was PBMCs or T cells enriched from blood (not recorded which). The source is a woman aged 60-70 years who had recovered from COVID-19.

The count of this clone is one. The V gene is TRBV4-1, the J gene TRBJ2-2; a possible D gene is TRBD2 (5 bases). Trimming removed 2 bases at V and 6 bases at J, with 19 bases between. Germline values: CDR1 MGHRA, CDR2 YSYEKL. The CDR3 totals 17 residues. CDR3 protein: CASSQPWLRGLSGELFF. CDR3 coding DNA: TGCGCCAGCAGCCAACCCTGGCTCCGAGGGTTGTCCGGGGAGCTGTTTTTT.

CDR3 DNA sequence: TGCGCCAGCAGCTTGGAGGCGGCCGGGGAGCTGTTTTTT. Protein: CASSLEAAGELFF. The chain carries TRBV5-1 and TRBJ2-2; no clear D gene. Per germline, CDR1 SGHRS and CDR2 YFSETQ. V was cut by 0 bases and J by 6 bases, with 6 bases left in between. The CDR3 runs to 13 residues.

On this clone itself: The same CDR3 can be traced to other DNA sequences in this sample. This chain links TRBV7-9 with TRBJ2-7, with a weak D call TRBD1 (5 bases). CDR1 and CDR2 (germline): SEHNR, FQNEAQ (reference sequence). V was cut by 3 bases and J by 4 bases, with 7 bases left in between. The CDR3 length is 12 residues. CDR3 protein: CASSFQGYEQYF. The CDR3 region has the DNA TGTGCCAGCAGCTTCCAGGGTTACGAGCAGTACTTC.

V usage is TRBV5-1 and J usage is TRBJ2-5, with D possibly TRBD1 on 6 matching bases. The germline gives CDR1 SGHRS, CDR2 YFSETQ. The CDR3 loop spans 14 amino acids. Trimming took 1 base from V and 5 from J, leaving 12 bases between them. DNA for the CDR3: TGCGCCAGCAGCTTGCAGGGGATCGAGGAGACCCAGTACTTC. Amino acids: CASSLQGIEETQYF.

The rearrangement uses TRBV19 and TRBJ2-1, with 8 bases identical to TRBD2. J gave up 1 base and V 4 bases, and 9 bases lay outside the gene matches. The CDR3 extends over 17 amino acids. Germline V gene lookup returns CDR1 LNHDA and CDR2 SQIVND (reference sequence). In DNA, the CDR3 is TGTGCCAGTAGTAGGCGTACCGGACTAGCTTCCTACAATGAGCAGTTCTTC. It is translated as CASSRRTGLASYNEQFF. Using reference TRBV19 and TRBJ2-1 for the parts outside the CDR3, the full variable domain is DGGITQSPKYLFRKEGQNVTLSCEQNLNHDAMYWYRQDPGQGLRLIYYSQIVNDFQKGDIAEGYSVSREKKESFPLTVTSAQKNPTAFYLCASSRRTGLASYNEQFFGPGTRLTVL.

J is TRBJ2-3 and V is TRBV2; 8 nucleotides align to TRBD2. Germline V gene data show CDR1 as SNHLY and CDR2 as FYNNEI. The CDR3 length is 16 residues. Germline trimming cut 8 bases from V and 6 bases from J; bases unmatched to any gene: 16. The CDR3, as DNA: TGTGCCAGCCCCCGGGATCCAGGACTAGCAAGGGATACGCAGTATTTT. Its translation: CASPRDPGLARDTQYF. The full variable domain, in which reference TRBV2 and TRBJ2-3 provide the parts outside the CDR3, is EPEVTQTPSHQVTQMGQEVILRCVPISNHLYFYWYRQILGQKVEFLVSFYNNEISEKSEIFDDQFSVERPDGSNFTLKIRSTKLEDSAMYFCASPRDPGLARDTQYFGPGTRLTVL.

The chain combines TRBV6-5 with TRBJ2-1; TRBD1 is a possible D gene (5 bases). There are 15 residues in the CDR3. The V gene lost 6 bases and the J gene lost 5 bases, with 17 bases spanning the gap. Looked up from germline, CDR1 is MNHEY and CDR2 is SVGAGI. CDR3 nucleotide sequence: TGTGCCAGCAGGTCGACTGTTAGGGGAAACAATGAGCAGTTCTTC. It codes for CASRSTVRGNNEQFF.

This rearrangement joins TRBV9 to TRBJ2-5; 7 nucleotides align to TRBD2. With 0 bases clipped from V and 2 bases from J, the junction kept 4 bases outside the gene matches. Per the germline V gene, CDR1 is SGDLS and CDR2 is YYNGEE. The CDR3 runs to 15 residues. This chain's CDR3 is CASSVGSGLQETQYF. The DNA for the CDR3 is TGTGCCAGCAGCGTAGGTAGCGGGCTACAAGAGACCCAGTACTTC. The full variable domain, in which reference TRBV9 and TRBJ2-5 provide the parts outside the CDR3, is DSGVTQTPKHLITATGQRVTLRCSPRSGDLSVYWYQQSLDQGLQFLIQYYNGEERAKGNILERFSAQQFPDLHSELNLSSLELGDSALYFCASSVGSGLQETQYFGPGTRLLVL.

J is TRBJ2-7 and V is TRBV28; D ambiguous. This CDR3 region has 15 residues. The germline V gene has CDR1 MDHEN and CDR2 SYDVKM. Between the trimmed V and J ends, which lost 3 bases and 1 base, there was a span of 13 bases. The CDR3 nucleotides are TGTGCCAGCAGTTTTGGTACACCTCAATCCTACGAGCAGTACTTC. It codes for CASSFGTPQSYEQYF.

This CDR3 is CASSYGESGANVLTF. The CDR3 nucleotides are TGTGCCAGCAGTTACGGGGAGTCTGGGGCCAACGTCCTGACTTTC. The rearrangement uses TRBV6-5 and TRBJ2-6, with D possibly matching TRBD2 (5 bases). The CDR3 runs 15 residues. In germline, CDR1 is MNHEY, CDR2 SVGAGI. V gave up 2 bases and J gave up 1 base, with 6 bases separating them.

The chain carries TRBV28 and TRBJ1-5; unclear D gene. Trimming took off 5 bases at V and 1 base at J, with 12 bases between the two ends. The germline V gene encodes CDR1 MDHEN and CDR2 SYDVKM. The CDR3 has 15 amino acids. The DNA of the CDR3 is TGTGCCAGCAGTGTCCATTGGGAGAGCAATCAGCCCCAGCATTTT. Its translation: CASSVHWESNQPQHF. Supplemented by reference TRBV28 and TRBJ1-5, the full variable domain reads DVKVTQSSRYLVKRTGEKVFLECVQDMDHENMFWYRQDPGLGLRLIYFSYDVKMKEKGDIPEGYSVSREKKERFSLILESASTNQTSMYLCASSVHWESNQPQHFGDGTRLSIL.

This rearrangement joins TRBV5-5 to TRBJ2-7, with 9 bases matching TRBD2. Trimming cost V 0 bases and J 2 bases; bases outside gene matches: 9. The V gene's germline CDR1 is SGHKS and CDR2 YYEKEE (reference sequence). The CDR3 is made up of 17 amino acids. The CDR3 here is CASSLGPDSGGTYEQYF. In DNA form, the CDR3 reads TGTGCCAGCAGCTTGGGCCCGGATAGCGGGGGTACCTACGAGCAGTACTTC.

V gene TRBV7-9 combines with J gene TRBJ2-5, with D possibly matching TRBD2 (6 bases). The germline V and J ends were trimmed by 3 bases and 2 bases, with 7 bases remaining between them. This CDR3 has 13 residues. Germline CDR1 SEHNR, CDR2 FQNEAQ (reference sequence). CDR3 sequence (DNA): TGTGCCAGCAGCTTCGGGGGACAAGAGACCCAGTACTTC. Its protein is CASSFGGQETQYF.

CDR3 residues: CASSPRLAGAGPYEQYF. CDR3 nucleotide sequence: TGTGCCAGCTCACCTCGGCTAGCGGGAGCAGGCCCCTACGAGCAGTACTTC. This rearrangement joins TRBV18 to TRBJ2-7; 10 nucleotides line up with TRBD2. The CDR3 consists of 17 residues. The junction had 10 bases not matched to a gene; V was cut back by 3 bases and J by 2 bases. From germline, CDR1 is KGHSH and CDR2 LQKENI.

This chain links TRBV5-1 with TRBJ2-1; 7 positions agree with TRBD1. Germline trimming cut 2 bases from V and 6 bases from J; bases unmatched to any gene: 8. Germline values: CDR1 SGHRS, CDR2 YFSETQ. The CDR3 covers 15 residues. The CDR3 sequence: CASSLTSTGLNEQFF. In DNA form, the CDR3 reads TGCGCCAGCAGCTTAACCTCGACAGGGCTCAATGAGCAGTTCTTC.

This chain joins TRBV18 and TRBJ2-2; tentatively, D is TRBD2 (6 bases). CDR3 length equals 14 residues. Germline V lookup: CDR1 KGHSH, CDR2 LQKENI. The V end was cut by 3 bases, the J end by 4 bases, with 9 bases between. CDR3 in amino acids: CASSPEGPTGELFF. In DNA, the CDR3 is TGTGCCAGCTCACCGGAGGGACCCACCGGGGAGCTGTTTTTT.

The CDR3: CASSRQTGVGNTIYF. CDR3 nucleotide sequence: TGCGCCAGCAGCCGACAGACAGGCGTGGGGAACACCATATATTTT. The chain uses TRBV4-1 and TRBJ1-3; the D gene is possibly TRBD1 (6 bases). With 4 bases removed from V and 7 bases from J, the gap between germline ends came to 17 bases. CDR3 length: 15 residues. Germline lookup yields CDR1 MGHRA and CDR2 YSYEKL.

The V and J genes are TRBV7-9 and TRBJ1-4, with D possibly TRBD1 on 6 matching bases. Germline V gene data show CDR1 as SEHNR and CDR2 as FQNEAQ (reference sequence). V was pared by 8 bases and J by 4 bases, with 17 bases between. The CDR3 runs to 15 residues. This CDR3 is CASDSQGSVNEKLFF. DNA for the CDR3: TGTGCCAGCGACTCCCAGGGGTCCGTTAATGAAAAACTGTTTTTT.

The V gene is TRBV9, the J gene TRBJ2-3; 8 bases line up with TRBD1. There are 15 residues in the CDR3. V lost 3 bases and J lost 2; bases outside the gene matches: 5. The germline V gene encodes CDR1 SGDLS and CDR2 YYNGEE. CDR3 sequence: CASSGDRSNTDTQYF. DNA of the CDR3: TGTGCCAGCAGCGGGGACAGGAGTAACACAGATACGCAGTATTTT. Full variable domain (remainder filled in from reference TRBV9 and TRBJ2-3): DSGVTQTPKHLITATGQRVTLRCSPRSGDLSVYWYQQSLDQGLQFLIQYYNGEERAKGNILERFSAQQFPDLHSELNLSSLELGDSALYFCASSGDRSNTDTQYFGPGTRLTVL.

The genes are TRBV28 and TRBJ2-5, with no clear D. The CDR3 has 12 residues. Germline lookup yields CDR1 MDHEN and CDR2 SYDVKM. V lost 6 bases and J 4 bases, leaving 9 bases between the germline ends. CDR3 coding DNA: TGTGCCAGCAGCCCCCTCAGAGAGACCCAGTACTTC. This codes for CASSPLRETQYF.

The CDR3 reads CASSRGSSGRGGNEQFF. DNA for the CDR3: TGTGCCAGCAGTAGGGGATCTAGCGGGAGGGGGGGCAATGAGCAGTTCTTC. The V gene is TRBV6-2 or TRBV6-3, the J gene TRBJ2-1, with 12 bases that match TRBD2. V lost 5 bases to trimming and J lost 6 bases; unmatched junction nucleotides: 11. This CDR3 is built from 17 residues. Germline V lookup: CDR1 MNHEY, CDR2 SVGEGT.

The genes are TRBV5-1 and TRBJ2-5; 13 positions match TRBD2. V lost 0 bases to trimming and J lost 2 bases; unmatched junction nucleotides: 10. CDR3 length: 19 amino acids. The germline gives CDR1 SGHRS, CDR2 YFSETQ. CDR3: CASSLAGTSGVPGQETQYF. In nucleotides, the CDR3 is TGCGCCAGCAGCTTGGCCGGGACTAGCGGGGTCCCGGGGCAAGAGACCCAGTACTTC.

V usage is TRBV7-9 and J usage is TRBJ2-5; 14 bases map to TRBD2. Germline V gene sequence: CDR1 SEHNR, CDR2 FQNEAQ (reference sequence). The CDR3 totals 16 residues. Trimming took 5 bases from V and 2 from J; bases not matched to a gene: 4. Here the CDR3 DNA reads TGTGCCAGCAGCCCGACTAGCGGGGGGGTTCAAGAGACCCAGTACTTC. It yields the protein CASSPTSGGVQETQYF.

The chain has TRBV3-1 (or the pseudogene TRBV3-2) and TRBJ1-5, with D possibly TRBD1 on 5 matching bases. The ends were cut back, 0 bases at V and 7 bases at J, with 13 bases in the middle. The CDR3 totals 15 residues. CDR1 is LGHDT and CDR2 is YNNKEL in the germline V gene (reference sequence). CDR3 in amino acids: CASSQDWGGRQPQHF. The CDR3 nucleotides read TGTGCCAGCAGCCAAGATTGGGGGGGTCGGCAGCCCCAGCATTTT.

The CDR3 nucleotides are TGTGCCAGCAGTGGTACAGGGGGGGTGGAGCAGTACTTC. This codes for CASSGTGGVEQYF. V is TRBV2 and J is TRBJ2-7; perhaps TRBD1 as D (8 bases). The CDR3 length is 13 residues. Deletions cut 4 bases from V and 7 bases from J, with 14 bases between. Germline V gene lookup returns CDR1 SNHLY and CDR2 FYNNEI.

The chain uses TRBV28 and TRBJ1-5; no reliable D call. The CDR3 length is 12 residues. With 7 bases removed from V and 9 bases from J, the gap between germline ends came to 13 bases. The germline gives CDR1 MDHEN, CDR2 SYDVKM. This chain's CDR3 is CASTYGSWPQHF. The CDR3 nucleotides read TGTGCCAGCACCTACGGTTCATGGCCCCAGCATTTT.